This T cell receptor beta chain was sequenced during a study of cytomegalovirus exposure and HLA in healthy donors. This CDR3 is 15 amino acids long. The V segment lost 6 bases and the J segment 5 bases; nucleotides outside the gene matches: 13. Germline lookup yields CDR1 LNHDA and CDR2 SQIVND (reference sequence). Amplification used 60 Vbeta primers and 13 Jbeta primers. The table came from immunoSEQ multiplex PCR; TCRdb's copy has only in-frame clones and leaves some out. The profile shows about 150,000 clones, 70% to 85% of them singletons. This receptor was identified in a woman aged 25 to 45 in good health and CMV-seropositive. The rearrangement links TRBV19 to TRBJ2-7; 7 bases map to TRBD1. Sequenced: PBMCs. In nucleotides, the CDR3 is TGTGCCAGTAGCCCAACAGGGGAATATGGGAACGAGCAGTACTTC. This encodes CASSPTGEYGNEQYF.